Below are 26 T cell receptor beta chains sequenced from a single sample in a study of vaccination effects on CD4 cells after COVID-19. Data came from immunoSEQ multiplex PCR; TCRdb stores just in-frame clones and leaves some out. There are roughly 63,000 clones in the sample; 80% occur only once, and 9.5% to 15% lies in the top ten. For these receptors, no antigen is known. In the ViraFEST assay, antigen-specific CD4+ clonotypes were identified by expansion after peptide-pool stimulation. After roughly 9 days in culture, the CD4+ T cells were isolated. Recipients of the vaccine had no prior SARS-CoV-2 infection and negative nucleocapsid antibodies. The sequencing used CD4+ T cells from PBMCs cultured with SARS-CoV-2 spike peptides, collected before COVID-19 vaccination. These receptors all come from a human donor who received a COVID-19 vaccine.

The rearrangement joins TRBV3-1 (or the pseudogene TRBV3-2) to TRBJ1-5, with D perhaps TRBD1 (6 bases). The V end was cut by 4 bases, the J end by 1 base, with 11 bases between. Germline loops: CDR1 LGHDT, CDR2 YNNKEL (reference sequence). The CDR3 is 15 amino acids. DNA of the CDR3: TGTGCCAGCAGCCTGGGGGGGGCGAGCAATCAGCCCCAGCATTTT. Protein product: CASSLGGASNQPQHF.

This sequence joins TRBV29-1 and TRBJ1-1; D remains unclear. This CDR3 is 15 amino acids long. CDR1 and CDR2 (germline): SQVTM, ANQGSEA. The V end was cut by 3 bases, the J end by 3 bases, with 17 bases between. This CDR3 is CSVEGSGSRDTEAFF. The CDR3 DNA reads TGCAGCGTTGAGGGTTCGGGGAGTCGAGACACTGAAGCTTTCTTT.

DNA of the CDR3: TGTGCCAGCACAGGACAGAGTCTAGCCAAAAACATTCAGTACTTC. This sequence encodes CASTGQSLAKNIQYF. This chain joins TRBV2 and TRBJ2-4, with D perhaps TRBD1 (6 bases). The CDR3 is 15 residues long. V lost 7 bases to trimming and J lost 0 bases, with 13 bases between them. Germline V gene sequence: CDR1 SNHLY, CDR2 FYNNEI.

This clone was observed a single time. This sequence joins TRBV2 and TRBJ2-5; D is possibly TRBD2 (6 bases). The CDR3 contains 12 residues. Trimming stripped 4 bases from V and 4 bases from J, with 7 bases between. CDR1 and CDR2 from the germline V gene are SNHLY and FYNNEI. The CDR3 sequence: CASSAGGETQYF. Here the CDR3 DNA reads TGTGCCAGCAGTGCCGGGGGAGAGACCCAGTACTTC.

V is TRBV9 and J is TRBJ1-1; TRBD1 might be the D (5 bases). The germline V gene has CDR1 SGDLS and CDR2 YYNGEE. The V end lost 0 bases, the J end lost 4 bases, and 10 bases lay between the germline ends. The CDR3 is made up of 14 amino acids. Written as DNA, the CDR3 is TGTGCCAGCAGCGTAGTCGGGCAGGGCACTGAAGCTTTCTTT. It encodes CASSVVGQGTEAFF.

V usage is TRBV11-2 and J usage is TRBJ1-4; no reliable D call. Trimming took off 0 bases at V and 0 bases at J, with 8 bases between the two ends. This CDR3 has 16 residues. Germline CDR1 reads SGHAT; CDR2 reads FQNNGV. CDR3 loop: CASSLDRRATNEKLFF. The CDR3 nucleotides read TGTGCCAGCAGCTTAGATCGACGGGCAACTAATGAAAAACTGTTTTTT.

The chain carries TRBV6-1 and TRBJ1-1; D may be TRBD1 (5 bases). Germline assignment: CDR1 MNHNS and CDR2 SASEGT. The V end was cut by 0 bases, the J end by 7 bases, with 12 bases between. The CDR3 spans 14 residues. CDR3 sequence: CASSEATGSSEAFF. In DNA form, the CDR3 reads TGTGCCAGCAGTGAAGCTACAGGCTCTAGTGAAGCTTTCTTT.

V gene TRBV11-2 combines with J gene TRBJ2-5, with D possibly TRBD1 on 5 matching bases. V lost 5 bases and J lost 4, with 20 bases in between. The CDR3 has 16 residues. CDR1 is SGHAT and CDR2 is FQNNGV in the germline V gene. CDR3: CASSPSWTPQGETQYF. The CDR3 DNA is TGTGCCAGCAGCCCCTCTTGGACACCTCAGGGAGAGACCCAGTACTTC.

V gene TRBV7-9 combines with J gene TRBJ1-3; 8 bases match TRBD1. The V and J ends lost 5 bases and 2 bases, in that order; junction bases with no gene match: 5. Germline lookup yields CDR1 SEHNR and CDR2 FQNEAQ (reference sequence). The CDR3 length is 15 residues. The CDR3 nucleotides are TGTGCCAGCAGCCGACAGGGGTTCGCTGGAAACACCATATATTTT. The encoded protein is CASSRQGFAGNTIYF.

The J gene is TRBJ1-1, the V gene TRBV7-3; D is unclear. Germline assignment: CDR1 SGHTA and CDR2 FQGTGA. This CDR3 is 15 amino acids long. The V gene lost 2 bases and the J gene lost 0 bases, with 10 bases spanning the gap. CDR3 region: CASSLSPVMNTEAFF. The CDR3 region has the DNA TGTGCCAGCAGCTTATCCCCGGTAATGAACACTGAAGCTTTCTTT.

V gene TRBV9 combines with J gene TRBJ2-1; D gene unclear. Germline V CDR1 and CDR2: SGDLS, YYNGEE. Trimming removed 6 bases at V and 3 bases at J, with 16 bases between. This CDR3 comprises 15 residues. Here the CDR3 reads CASTEAGRNYNEQFF. DNA for the CDR3: TGTGCCAGCACCGAAGCTGGGCGAAACTACAATGAGCAGTTCTTC.

The chain couples TRBV14 to TRBJ2-4; TRBD2 aligns across 8 bases. This CDR3 contains 16 residues. Germline loops: CDR1 SGHDN, CDR2 FVKESK. V was pared by 1 base and J by 6 bases, with 8 bases of the junction left unmatched. The CDR3 nucleotides are TGTGCCAGCAGCCAAGTCGGGAGGGATAGTTTAAACATTCAGTACTTC. Its protein is CASSQVGRDSLNIQYF.

This rearrangement joins TRBV24-1 to TRBJ2-7, with D perhaps assigned TRBD1 or TRBD2 (5 bases each). V gave up 0 bases and J gave up 3 bases, with 14 bases separating them. Germline CDR1 is KGHDR and CDR2 is SFDVKD. This CDR3 contains 16 residues. The CDR3 DNA reads as TGTGCCACCAGTGATTTGGGGACCCAGACCTTCTACGAGCAGTACGTC. The encoded protein is CATSDLGTQTFYEQYV.

V gene TRBV18 combines with J gene TRBJ1-2; tentative D call: TRBD1 (5 bases). Germline V gene sequence: CDR1 KGHSH, CDR2 LQKENI. The V gene lost 5 bases and the J gene lost 2 bases, with 12 bases spanning the gap. This CDR3 spans 14 amino acids. The CDR3 sequence is CASSTTTVNYGYTF. In DNA, the CDR3 is TGTGCCAGCTCAACTACGACAGTCAACTATGGCTACACCTTC.

The CDR3 here is CATSRDPGSNTEAFF. CDR3 in DNA: TGTGCCACCAGCAGAGATCCGGGCTCGAACACTGAAGCTTTCTTT. The chain combines TRBV15 with TRBJ1-1, with D uncertain. The CDR3 is 15 amino acids. In germline, CDR1 is LNHNV, CDR2 YYDKDF (reference sequence). Trimming removed 0 bases at V and 1 base at J, with 9 bases between.

This clone was detected only a few times. The rearrangement uses TRBV20-1 and TRBJ1-5; a possible D gene is TRBD1 (5 bases). Trimming cost V 3 bases and J 0 bases, with 12 bases left between them. Germline-derived CDR1 and CDR2 are DFQATT and SNEGSKA (reference sequence). The CDR3 sequence is 15 residues long. CDR3 region: CSASRPGISNQPQHF. CDR3 nucleotides: TGCAGTGCTAGTAGACCAGGGATTAGCAATCAGCCCCAGCATTTT.

The J gene is TRBJ1-2, the V gene TRBV9; D may be TRBD1 (6 bases). Trimming removed 0 bases from V and 6 bases from J, with 12 bases in between. Germline V gene lookup returns CDR1 SGDLS and CDR2 YYNGEE. This CDR3 spans 14 amino acids. CDR3 nucleotides: TGTGCCAGCAGCGTAGCTCCGGGGGCTGATGGCTACACCTTC. This sequence encodes CASSVAPGADGYTF.

Here the CDR3 reads CASSQPVVRDPANYGYTF. CDR3 nucleotide sequence: TGTGCCAGCAGCCAACCGGTAGTTAGGGACCCCGCTAACTATGGCTACACCTTC. V is TRBV14 and J is TRBJ1-2, with a possible D match to TRBD1 (5 bases). Germline assignment: CDR1 SGHDN and CDR2 FVKESK. V dropped 2 bases and J dropped 0 bases, with 19 bases sitting between them. The CDR3 is 18 amino acids. The variable domain in full, completed from reference TRBV14 and TRBJ1-2, reads EAGVTQFPSHSVIEKGQTVTLRCDPISGHDNLYWYRRVMGKEIKFLLHFVKESKQDESGMPNNRFLAERTGGTYSTLKVQPAELEDSGVYFCASSQPVVRDPANYGYTFGSGTRLTVV.

The CDR3, as DNA: TGTGCCACCAGTGATTCCGGAGCTAGTACCGGGGAGCTGTTTTTT. Amino acids: CATSDSGASTGELFF. The genes are TRBV24-1 and TRBJ2-2; D is undetermined. Germline V gives CDR1 KGHDR, CDR2 SFDVKD. The CDR3 consists of 15 residues. V was pared by 2 bases and J by 5 bases, with 11 bases between.

The V and J genes are TRBV7-2 and TRBJ2-3; possible D gene TRBD2, 7 bases. V dropped 0 bases and J dropped 5 bases, with 15 bases sitting between them. The CDR3 has 16 residues. Germline V CDR1 and CDR2: SGHTA, FQGNSA. CDR3 in amino acids: CASSLAQSGGQDTQYF. CDR3 nucleotide sequence: TGTGCCAGCAGCTTAGCACAGTCGGGGGGACAAGATACGCAGTATTTT.

This chain connects TRBV2 to TRBJ2-7; weak D call: TRBD2 (5 bases). CDR1 is SNHLY, CDR2 FYNNEI, per germline. This CDR3 is 13 amino acids long. The ends were cut back, 8 bases at V and 3 bases at J, with 14 bases in the middle. The CDR3 here is CASCVRRGYEQYV. The CDR3 DNA reads TGTGCCAGCTGCGTCCGACGGGGCTACGAGCAGTACGTC.

The chain recombines TRBV6-5 with TRBJ1-5, with 8 bases matching TRBD1. CDR1 is MNHEY, CDR2 SVGAGI, per germline. The CDR3 covers 15 residues. Trimming at V came to 6 bases and at J to 4 bases, leaving 8 bases not matched to a gene. Written as DNA, the CDR3 is TGTGCCAGCAGAGAGACAGGGGCTTTGAATCAGCCCCAGCATTTT. Translating it yields CASRETGALNQPQHF.

This chain links TRBV27 with TRBJ1-6; D is possibly TRBD1 (5 bases). The V end was cut by 8 bases, the J end by 6 bases, with 14 bases between. CDR1 and CDR2 (germline): MNHEY, SMNVEV (reference sequence). The CDR3 has 14 amino acids. This CDR3 is CASRAHGGNSPLHF. The CDR3 DNA sequence: TGTGCCAGCCGGGCCCACGGGGGTAATTCACCCCTCCACTTT.

This chain's CDR3 is CASSLDDRVGYGYTF. In DNA form, the CDR3 reads TGTGCCAGCAGCTTAGATGACAGAGTTGGCTATGGCTACACCTTC. V gene TRBV7-9 combines with J gene TRBJ1-2; TRBD1 might be the D (5 bases). Germline V gene lookup returns CDR1 SEHNR and CDR2 FQNEAQ (reference sequence). Trimming removed 1 base from V and 4 bases from J, with 13 bases in between. The CDR3 is 15 amino acids. The full variable domain, with the rest looked up from reference TRBV7-9 and TRBJ1-2, is DTGVSQNPRHKITKRGQNVTFRCDPISEHNRLYWYRQTLGQGPEFLTYFQNEAQLEKSRLLSDRFSAERPKGSFSTLEIQRTEQGDSAMYLCASSLDDRVGYGYTFGSGTRLTVV.

This clone was seen only a few times. V and J are TRBV2 and TRBJ1-5; possible D gene TRBD1, 5 bases. The CDR3 runs to 13 residues. V lost 7 bases to trimming and J lost 7 bases, with 14 bases between them. The germline V gene has CDR1 SNHLY and CDR2 FYNNEI. The CDR3 is CASNPGTGQPQHF. Here the CDR3 DNA reads TGTGCCAGCAACCCGGGGACGGGGCAGCCCCAGCATTTT.

V gene TRBV7-2 combines with J gene TRBJ2-5, with 7 bases lining up with TRBD2. The CDR3 spans 16 residues. CDR1 and CDR2 from the germline V gene are SGHTA and FQGNSA. J gave up 2 bases and V 4 bases, and 10 bases lay outside the gene matches. The CDR3, as DNA: TGTGCCAGCAGCTCTCGAAAAAGCGGGGAGCAAGAGACCCAGTACTTC. Its protein product is CASSSRKSGEQETQYF.